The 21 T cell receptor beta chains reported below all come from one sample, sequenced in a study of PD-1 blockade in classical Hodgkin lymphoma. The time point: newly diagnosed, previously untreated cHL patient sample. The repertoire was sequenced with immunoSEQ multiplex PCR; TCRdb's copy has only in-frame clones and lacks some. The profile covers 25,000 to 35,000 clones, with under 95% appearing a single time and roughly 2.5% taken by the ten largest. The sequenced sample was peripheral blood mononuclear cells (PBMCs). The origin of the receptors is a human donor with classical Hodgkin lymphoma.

The CDR3 protein is CASSNDRTDTQYF. The CDR3 DNA follows: TGCGCCAGCAGCAATGACAGGACAGATACGCAGTATTTT. This rearrangement joins TRBV5-1 to TRBJ2-3, with D possibly being TRBD1 (6 bases). Germline V gene lookup returns CDR1 SGHRS and CDR2 YFSETQ. This CDR3 has 13 amino acids. With 4 bases removed from V and 3 bases from J, the gap between germline ends came to 9 bases.

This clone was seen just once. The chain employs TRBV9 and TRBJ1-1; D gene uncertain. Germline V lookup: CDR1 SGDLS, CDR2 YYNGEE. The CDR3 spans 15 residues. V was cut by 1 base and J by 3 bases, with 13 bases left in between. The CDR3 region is CASSVYRRRDTEAFF. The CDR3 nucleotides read TGTGCCAGCAGCGTATATCGAAGAAGGGACACTGAAGCTTTCTTT.

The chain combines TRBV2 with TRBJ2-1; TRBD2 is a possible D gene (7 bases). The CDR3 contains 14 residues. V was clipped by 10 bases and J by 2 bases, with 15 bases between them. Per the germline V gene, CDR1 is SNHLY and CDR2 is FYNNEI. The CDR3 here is CATQRGGAYNEQFF. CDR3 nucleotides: TGTGCCACCCAGAGGGGGGGTGCCTACAATGAGCAGTTCTTC.

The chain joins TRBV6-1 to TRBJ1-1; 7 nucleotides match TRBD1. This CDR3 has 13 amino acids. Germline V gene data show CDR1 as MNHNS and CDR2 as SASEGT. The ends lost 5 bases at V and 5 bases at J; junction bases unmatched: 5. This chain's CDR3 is CASSRPGGTEAFF. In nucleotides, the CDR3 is TGTGCCAGCAGTCGACCAGGGGGTACTGAAGCTTTCTTT.

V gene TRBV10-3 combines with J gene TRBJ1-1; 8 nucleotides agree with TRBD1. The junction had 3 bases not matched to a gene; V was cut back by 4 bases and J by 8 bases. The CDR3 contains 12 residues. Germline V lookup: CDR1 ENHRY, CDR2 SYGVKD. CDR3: CAISGRGREAFF. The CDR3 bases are TGTGCCATCAGTGGCAGGGGGCGGGAAGCTTTCTTT.

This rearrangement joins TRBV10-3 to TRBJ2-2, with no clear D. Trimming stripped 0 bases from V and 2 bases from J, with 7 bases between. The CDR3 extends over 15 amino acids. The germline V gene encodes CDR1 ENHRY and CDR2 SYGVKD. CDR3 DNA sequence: TGTGCCATCAGTGAGTCAGGGTATAACACCGGGGAGCTGTTTTTT. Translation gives CAISESGYNTGELFF.

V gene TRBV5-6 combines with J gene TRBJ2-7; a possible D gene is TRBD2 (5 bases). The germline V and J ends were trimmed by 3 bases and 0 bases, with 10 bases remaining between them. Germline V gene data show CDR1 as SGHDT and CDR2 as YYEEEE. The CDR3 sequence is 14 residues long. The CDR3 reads CASSSRTGSYEQYF. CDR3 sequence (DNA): TGTGCCAGCAGCTCCCGGACTGGCTCCTACGAGCAGTACTTC. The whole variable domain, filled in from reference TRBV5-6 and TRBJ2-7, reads DAGVTQSPTHLIKTRGQQVTLRCSPKSGHDTVSWYQQALGQGPQFIFQYYEEEERQRGNFPDRFSGHQFPNYSSELNVNALLLGDSALYLCASSSRTGSYEQYFGPGTRLTVT.

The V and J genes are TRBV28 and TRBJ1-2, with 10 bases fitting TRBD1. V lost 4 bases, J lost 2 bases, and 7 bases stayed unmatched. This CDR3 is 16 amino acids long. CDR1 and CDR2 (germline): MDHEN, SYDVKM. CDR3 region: CASSSLGGQGNYGYTF. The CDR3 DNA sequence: TGTGCCAGCAGTTCATTAGGGGGACAGGGGAACTATGGCTACACCTTC.

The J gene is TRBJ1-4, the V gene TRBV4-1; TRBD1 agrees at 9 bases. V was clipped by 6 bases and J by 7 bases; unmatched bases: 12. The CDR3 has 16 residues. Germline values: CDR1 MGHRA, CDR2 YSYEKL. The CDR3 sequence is CASSQTPGQGGEKLFF. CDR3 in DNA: TGCGCCAGCAGTCAGACACCGGGACAGGGTGGTGAAAAACTGTTTTTT.

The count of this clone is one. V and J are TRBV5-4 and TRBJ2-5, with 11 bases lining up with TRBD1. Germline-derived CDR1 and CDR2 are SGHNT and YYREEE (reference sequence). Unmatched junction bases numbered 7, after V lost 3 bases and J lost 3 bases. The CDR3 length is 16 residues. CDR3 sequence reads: CASSSGRGQGEETQYF. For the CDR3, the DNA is TGTGCCAGCAGCTCTGGTCGGGGACAGGGGGAAGAGACCCAGTACTTC.

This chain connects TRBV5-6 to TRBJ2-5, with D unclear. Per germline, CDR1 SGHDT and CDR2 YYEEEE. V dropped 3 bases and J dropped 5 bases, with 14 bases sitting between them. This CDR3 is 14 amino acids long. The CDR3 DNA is TGTGCCAGCAGCTCCCCACTCGTAAGGGAGACCCAGTACTTC. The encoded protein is CASSSPLVRETQYF. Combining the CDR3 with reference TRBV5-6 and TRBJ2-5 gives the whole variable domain DAGVTQSPTHLIKTRGQQVTLRCSPKSGHDTVSWYQQALGQGPQFIFQYYEEEERQRGNFPDRFSGHQFPNYSSELNVNALLLGDSALYLCASSSPLVRETQYFGPGTRLLVL.

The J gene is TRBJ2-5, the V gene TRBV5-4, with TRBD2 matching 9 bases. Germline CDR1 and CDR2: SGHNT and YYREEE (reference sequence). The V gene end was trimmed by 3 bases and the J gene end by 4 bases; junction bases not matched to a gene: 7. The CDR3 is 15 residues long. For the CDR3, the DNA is TGTGCCAGCAGCTGGACTAGCGAATCGCGAGAGACCCAGTACTTC. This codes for CASSWTSESRETQYF. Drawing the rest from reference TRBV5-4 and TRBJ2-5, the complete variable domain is ETGVTQSPTHLIKTRGQQVTLRCSSQSGHNTVSWYQQALGQGPQFIFQYYREEENGRGNFPPRFSGLQFPNYSSELNVNALELDDSALYLCASSWTSESRETQYFGPGTRLLVL.

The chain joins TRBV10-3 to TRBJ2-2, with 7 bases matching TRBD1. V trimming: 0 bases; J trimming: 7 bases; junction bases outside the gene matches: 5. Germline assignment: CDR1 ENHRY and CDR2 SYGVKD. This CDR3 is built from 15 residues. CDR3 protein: CAISESTGLGGELFF. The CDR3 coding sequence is TGTGCCATCAGTGAGTCGACAGGGTTAGGCGGGGAGCTGTTTTTT.

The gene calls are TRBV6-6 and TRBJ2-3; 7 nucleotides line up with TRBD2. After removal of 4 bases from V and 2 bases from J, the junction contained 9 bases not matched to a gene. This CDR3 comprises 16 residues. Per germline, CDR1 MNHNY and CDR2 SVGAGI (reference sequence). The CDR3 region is CASSFPPGLITDTQYF. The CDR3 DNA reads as TGTGCCAGCAGTTTTCCCCCGGGACTAATCACAGATACGCAGTATTTT.

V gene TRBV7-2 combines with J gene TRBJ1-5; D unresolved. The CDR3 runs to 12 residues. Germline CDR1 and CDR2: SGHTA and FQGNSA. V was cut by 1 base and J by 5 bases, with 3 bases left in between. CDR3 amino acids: CASSLGDQPQHF. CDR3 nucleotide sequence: TGTGCCAGCAGCTTAGGGGATCAGCCCCAGCATTTT.

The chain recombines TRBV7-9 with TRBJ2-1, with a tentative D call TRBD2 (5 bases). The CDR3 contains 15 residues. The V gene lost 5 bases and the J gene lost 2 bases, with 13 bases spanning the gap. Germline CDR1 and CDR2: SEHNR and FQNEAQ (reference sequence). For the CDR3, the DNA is TGTGCCAGCAGCCCGACTACGACACCCTACAATGAGCAGTTCTTC. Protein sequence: CASSPTTTPYNEQFF.

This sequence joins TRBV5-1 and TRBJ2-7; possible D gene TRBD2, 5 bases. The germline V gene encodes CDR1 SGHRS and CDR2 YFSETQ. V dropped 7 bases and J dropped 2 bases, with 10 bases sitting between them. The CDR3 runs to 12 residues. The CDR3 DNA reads TGCGCCAGCCAGCAGGAGGCCTACGAGCAGTACTTC. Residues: CASQQEAYEQYF. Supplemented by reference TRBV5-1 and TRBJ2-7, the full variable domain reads KAGVTQTPRYLIKTRGQQVTLSCSPISGHRSVSWYQQTPGQGLQFLFEYFSETQRNKGNFPGRFSGRQFSNSRSEMNVSTLELGDSALYLCASQQEAYEQYFGPGTRLTVT.

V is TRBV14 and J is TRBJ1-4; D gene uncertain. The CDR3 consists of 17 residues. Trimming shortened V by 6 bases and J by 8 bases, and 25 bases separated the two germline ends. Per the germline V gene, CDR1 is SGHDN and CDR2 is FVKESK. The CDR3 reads CASSQRLDASAIEKLFF. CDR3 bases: TGTGCCAGCAGTCAACGACTCGATGCCTCGGCAATAGAAAAACTGTTTTTT.

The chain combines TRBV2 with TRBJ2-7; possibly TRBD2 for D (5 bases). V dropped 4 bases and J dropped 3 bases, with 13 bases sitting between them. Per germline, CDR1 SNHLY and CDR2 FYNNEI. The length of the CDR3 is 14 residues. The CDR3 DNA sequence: TGTGCCAGCAGTGCCAGGACTTATTTCTACGAGCAGTACTTC. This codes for CASSARTYFYEQYF.

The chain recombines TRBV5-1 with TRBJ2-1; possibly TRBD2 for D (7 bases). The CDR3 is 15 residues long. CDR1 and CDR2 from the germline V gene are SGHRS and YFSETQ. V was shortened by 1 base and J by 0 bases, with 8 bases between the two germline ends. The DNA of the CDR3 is TGCGCCAGCAGCTTGAGGGGGGGCTCCTACAATGAGCAGTTCTTC. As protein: CASSLRGGSYNEQFF.

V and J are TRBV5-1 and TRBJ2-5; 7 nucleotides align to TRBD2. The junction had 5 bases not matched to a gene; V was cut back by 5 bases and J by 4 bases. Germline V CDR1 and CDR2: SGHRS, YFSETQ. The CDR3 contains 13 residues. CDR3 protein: CASRAGETETQYF. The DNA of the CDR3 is TGCGCCAGCAGGGCGGGAGAAACAGAGACCCAGTACTTC.